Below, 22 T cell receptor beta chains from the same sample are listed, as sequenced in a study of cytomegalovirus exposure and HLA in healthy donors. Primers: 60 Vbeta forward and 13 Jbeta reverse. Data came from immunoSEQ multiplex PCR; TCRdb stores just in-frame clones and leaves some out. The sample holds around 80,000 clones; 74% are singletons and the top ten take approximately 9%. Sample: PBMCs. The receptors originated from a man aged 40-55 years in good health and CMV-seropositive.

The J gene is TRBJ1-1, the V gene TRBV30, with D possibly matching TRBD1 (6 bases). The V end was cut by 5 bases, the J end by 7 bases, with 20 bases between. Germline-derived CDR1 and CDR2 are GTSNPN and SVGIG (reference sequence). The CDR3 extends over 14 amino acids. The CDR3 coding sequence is TGTGCCTGGCTAAGGGGGGGGAAACAGGGTGAAGCTTTCTTT. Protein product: CAWLRGGKQGEAFF.

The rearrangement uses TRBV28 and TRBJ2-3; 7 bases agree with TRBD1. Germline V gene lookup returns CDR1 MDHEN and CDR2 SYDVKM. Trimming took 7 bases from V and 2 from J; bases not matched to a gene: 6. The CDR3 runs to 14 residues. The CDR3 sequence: CASTQGGLTDTQYF. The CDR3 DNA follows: TGTGCCAGCACTCAAGGGGGCCTCACAGATACGCAGTATTTT.

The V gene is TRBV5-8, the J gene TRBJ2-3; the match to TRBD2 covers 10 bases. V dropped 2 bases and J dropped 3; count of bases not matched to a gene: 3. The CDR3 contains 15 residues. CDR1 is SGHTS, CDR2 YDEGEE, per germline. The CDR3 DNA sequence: TGTGCCAGCAGCTTAGCGGGGGGGCGAACAGATACGCAGTATTTT. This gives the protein CASSLAGGRTDTQYF.

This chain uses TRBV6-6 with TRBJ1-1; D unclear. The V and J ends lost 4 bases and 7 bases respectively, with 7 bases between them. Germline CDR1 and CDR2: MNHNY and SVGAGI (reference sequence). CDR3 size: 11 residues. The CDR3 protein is CASSFSDEAFF. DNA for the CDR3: TGTGCCAGCAGTTTTAGCGATGAAGCTTTCTTT.

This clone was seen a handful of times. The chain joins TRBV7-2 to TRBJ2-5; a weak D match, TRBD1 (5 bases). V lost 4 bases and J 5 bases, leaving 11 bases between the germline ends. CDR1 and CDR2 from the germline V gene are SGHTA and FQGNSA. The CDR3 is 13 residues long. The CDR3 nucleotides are TGTGCCAGCAGCTCGCGGACATCGGAGACCCAGTACTTC. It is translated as CASSSRTSETQYF.

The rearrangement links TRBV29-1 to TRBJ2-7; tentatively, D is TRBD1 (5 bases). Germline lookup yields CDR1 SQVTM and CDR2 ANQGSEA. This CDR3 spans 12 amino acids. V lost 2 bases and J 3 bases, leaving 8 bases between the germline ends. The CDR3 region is CSVELQDYEQYF. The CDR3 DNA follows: TGCAGCGTTGAATTACAGGACTACGAGCAGTACTTC.

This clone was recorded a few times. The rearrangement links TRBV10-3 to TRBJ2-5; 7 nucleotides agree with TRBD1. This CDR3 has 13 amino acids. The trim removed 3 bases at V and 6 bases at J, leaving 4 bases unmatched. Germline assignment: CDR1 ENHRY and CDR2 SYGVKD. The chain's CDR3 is CAISDRDRQTQYF. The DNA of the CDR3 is TGTGCCATCAGTGATCGGGACAGACAGACCCAGTACTTC.

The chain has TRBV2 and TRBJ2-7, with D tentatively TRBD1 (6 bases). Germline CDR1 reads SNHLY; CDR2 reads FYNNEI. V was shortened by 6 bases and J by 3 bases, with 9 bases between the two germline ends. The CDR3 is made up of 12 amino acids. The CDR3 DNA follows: TGTGCCAGCAGGAGGGGACACTACGAGCAGTACTTC. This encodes CASRRGHYEQYF. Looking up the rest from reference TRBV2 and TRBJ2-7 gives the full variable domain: EPEVTQTPSHQVTQMGQEVILRCVPISNHLYFYWYRQILGQKVEFLVSFYNNEISEKSEIFDDQFSVERPDGSNFTLKIRSTKLEDSAMYFCASRRGHYEQYFGPGTRLTVT.

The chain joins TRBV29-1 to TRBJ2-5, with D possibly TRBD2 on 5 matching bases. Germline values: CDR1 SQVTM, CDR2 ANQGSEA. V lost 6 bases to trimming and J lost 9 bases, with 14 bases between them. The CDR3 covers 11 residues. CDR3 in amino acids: CSVGIRESQYF. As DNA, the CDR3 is TGCAGCGTCGGTATAAGGGAGTCCCAGTACTTC.

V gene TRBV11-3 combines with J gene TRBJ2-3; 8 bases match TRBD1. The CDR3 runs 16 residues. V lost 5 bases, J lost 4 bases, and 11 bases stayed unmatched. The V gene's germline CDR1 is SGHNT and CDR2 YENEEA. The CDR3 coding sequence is TGTGCCAGCAGCCCCGAGACAGGGGACGCCCCAGATACGCAGTATTTT. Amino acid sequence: CASSPETGDAPDTQYF.

DNA of the CDR3: TGTGCCAGCAGTCTAGGACTCTACACCGGGGAGCTGTTTTTT. Its translation is CASSLGLYTGELFF. V and J are TRBV6-5 and TRBJ2-2, with D perhaps TRBD2 (5 bases). V was clipped by 5 bases and J by 3 bases, with 10 bases between them. Germline values: CDR1 MNHEY, CDR2 SVGAGI. This CDR3 contains 14 residues.

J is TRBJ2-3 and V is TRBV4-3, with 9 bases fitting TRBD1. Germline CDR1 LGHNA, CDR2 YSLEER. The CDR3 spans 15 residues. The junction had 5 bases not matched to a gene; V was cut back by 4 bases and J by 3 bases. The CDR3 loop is CASSLGDRATDTQYF. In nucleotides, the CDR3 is TGCGCCAGCAGCCTAGGGGACAGGGCTACAGATACGCAGTATTTT.

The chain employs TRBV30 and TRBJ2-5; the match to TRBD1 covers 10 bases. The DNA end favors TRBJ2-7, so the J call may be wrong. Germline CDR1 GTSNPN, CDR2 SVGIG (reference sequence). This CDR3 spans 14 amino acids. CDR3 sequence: CAWIPGQGNYEQYF. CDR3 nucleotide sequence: TGTGCCTGGATACCGGGACAGGGGAACTACGAGCAGTACTTC.

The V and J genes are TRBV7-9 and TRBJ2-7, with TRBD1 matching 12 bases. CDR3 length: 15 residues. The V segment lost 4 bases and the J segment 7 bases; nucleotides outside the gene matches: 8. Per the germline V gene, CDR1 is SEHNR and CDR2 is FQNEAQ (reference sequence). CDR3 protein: CASSSLGQGAREQYF. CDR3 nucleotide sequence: TGTGCCAGCAGCTCTCTGGGACAGGGGGCGCGGGAGCAGTACTTC.

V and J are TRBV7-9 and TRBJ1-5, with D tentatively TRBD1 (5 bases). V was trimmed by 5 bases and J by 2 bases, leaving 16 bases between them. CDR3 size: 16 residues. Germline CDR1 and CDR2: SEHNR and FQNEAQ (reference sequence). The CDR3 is CASSPHPRVGNQPQHF. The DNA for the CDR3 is TGTGCCAGCAGCCCACACCCCAGGGTAGGCAATCAGCCCCAGCATTTT.

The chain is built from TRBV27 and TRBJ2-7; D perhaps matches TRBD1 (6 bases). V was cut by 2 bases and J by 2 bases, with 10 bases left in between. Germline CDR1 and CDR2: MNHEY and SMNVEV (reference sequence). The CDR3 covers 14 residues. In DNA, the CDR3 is TGTGCCAGCAGTTTAGGTGGGACAACCTACGAGCAGTACTTC. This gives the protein CASSLGGTTYEQYF.

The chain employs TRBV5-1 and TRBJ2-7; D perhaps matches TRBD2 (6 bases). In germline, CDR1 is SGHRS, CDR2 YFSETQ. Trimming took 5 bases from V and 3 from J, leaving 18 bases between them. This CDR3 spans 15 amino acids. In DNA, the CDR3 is TGCGCCAGCAGGCTGCGTACCGGGGAGGTCTACGAGCAGTACTTC. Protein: CASRLRTGEVYEQYF. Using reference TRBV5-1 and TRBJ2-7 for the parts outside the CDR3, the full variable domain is KAGVTQTPRYLIKTRGQQVTLSCSPISGHRSVSWYQQTPGQGLQFLFEYFSETQRNKGNFPGRFSGRQFSNSRSEMNVSTLELGDSALYLCASRLRTGEVYEQYFGPGTRLTVT.

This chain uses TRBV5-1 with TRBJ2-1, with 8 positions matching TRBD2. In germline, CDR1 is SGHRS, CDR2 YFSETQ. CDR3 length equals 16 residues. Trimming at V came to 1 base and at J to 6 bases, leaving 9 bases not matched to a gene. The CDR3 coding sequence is TGCGCCAGCAGCTTGAGGGGGACTAGACAGCTCAATGAGCAGTTCTTC. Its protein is CASSLRGTRQLNEQFF.

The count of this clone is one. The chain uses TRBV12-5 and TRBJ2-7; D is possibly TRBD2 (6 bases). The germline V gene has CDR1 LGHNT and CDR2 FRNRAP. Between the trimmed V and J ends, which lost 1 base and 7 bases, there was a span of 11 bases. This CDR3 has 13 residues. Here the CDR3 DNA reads TGTGCTAGTGGTTTGGCGGGAGCGAATGAGCAGTACTTC. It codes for CASGLAGANEQYF.

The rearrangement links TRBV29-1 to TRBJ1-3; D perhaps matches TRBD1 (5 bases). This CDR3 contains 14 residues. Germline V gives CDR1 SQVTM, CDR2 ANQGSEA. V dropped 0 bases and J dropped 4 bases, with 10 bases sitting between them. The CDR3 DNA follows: TGCAGCGTTGAAGACCGGGCAGGGGGAAACACCATATATTTT. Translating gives CSVEDRAGGNTIYF.

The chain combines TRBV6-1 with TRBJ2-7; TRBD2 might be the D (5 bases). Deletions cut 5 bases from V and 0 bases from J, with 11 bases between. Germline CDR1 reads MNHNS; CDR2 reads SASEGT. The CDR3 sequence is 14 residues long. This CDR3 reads CASSSDWSSYEQYF. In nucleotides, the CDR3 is TGTGCCAGCAGTTCGGACTGGAGCTCCTACGAGCAGTACTTC.

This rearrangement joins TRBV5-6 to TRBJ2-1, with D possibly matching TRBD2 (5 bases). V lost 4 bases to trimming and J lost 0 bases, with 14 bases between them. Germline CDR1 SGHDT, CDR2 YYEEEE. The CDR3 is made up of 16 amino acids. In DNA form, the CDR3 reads TGTGCCAGCAGCCCCGATCCGGGGAGCTCCTACAATGAGCAGTTCTTC. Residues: CASSPDPGSSYNEQFF.